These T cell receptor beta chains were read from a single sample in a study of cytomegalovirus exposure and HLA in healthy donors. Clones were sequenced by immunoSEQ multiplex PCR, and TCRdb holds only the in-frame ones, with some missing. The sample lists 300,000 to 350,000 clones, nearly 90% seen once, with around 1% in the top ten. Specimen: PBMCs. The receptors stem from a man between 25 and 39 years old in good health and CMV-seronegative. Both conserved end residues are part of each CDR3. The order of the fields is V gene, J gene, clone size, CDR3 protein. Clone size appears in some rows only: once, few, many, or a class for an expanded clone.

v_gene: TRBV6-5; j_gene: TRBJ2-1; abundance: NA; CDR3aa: CASSFLTSGGREQFF
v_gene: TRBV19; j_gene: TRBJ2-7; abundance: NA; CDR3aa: CATSRDSEDEQYF
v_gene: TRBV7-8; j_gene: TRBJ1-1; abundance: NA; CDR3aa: CASSPMTGLWAFF
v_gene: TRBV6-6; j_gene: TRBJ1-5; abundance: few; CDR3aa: CASTGREVNQPQHF
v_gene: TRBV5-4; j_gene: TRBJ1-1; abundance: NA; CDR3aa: CASSLWSGQGRTEAFF
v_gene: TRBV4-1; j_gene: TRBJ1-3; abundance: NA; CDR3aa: CASSQEEGNTIYF
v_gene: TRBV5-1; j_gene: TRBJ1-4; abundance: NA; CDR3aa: CASTKRLEGDEKLFF
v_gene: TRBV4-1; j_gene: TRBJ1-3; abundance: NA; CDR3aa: CASSRPTGTGNTIYF
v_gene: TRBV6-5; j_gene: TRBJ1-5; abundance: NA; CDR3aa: CASSPLAISNQPQHF
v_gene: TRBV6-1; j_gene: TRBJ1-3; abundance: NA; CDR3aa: CASSEDGGSGNTIYF
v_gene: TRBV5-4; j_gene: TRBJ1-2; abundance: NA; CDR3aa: CASSLGGGYGYTF
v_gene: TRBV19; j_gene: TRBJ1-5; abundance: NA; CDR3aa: CASSIDRDRGQPQHF
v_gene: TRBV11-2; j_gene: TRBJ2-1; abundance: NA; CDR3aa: CASSSRDRDNEQFF
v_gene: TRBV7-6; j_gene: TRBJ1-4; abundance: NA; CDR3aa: CASSPRWGQDNEKLFF
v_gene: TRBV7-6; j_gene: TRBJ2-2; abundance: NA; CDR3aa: CASSLSSWTGGIGELFF
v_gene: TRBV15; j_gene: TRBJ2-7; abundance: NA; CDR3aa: CATSREGGHEQYF
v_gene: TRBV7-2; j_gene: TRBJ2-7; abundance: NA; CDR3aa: CASSSTGEDEQYF
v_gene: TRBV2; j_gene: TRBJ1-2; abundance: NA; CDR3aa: CASTLGRGSDYGYTF
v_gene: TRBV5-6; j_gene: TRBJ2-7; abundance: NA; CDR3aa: CASSPPGQGYEQYF
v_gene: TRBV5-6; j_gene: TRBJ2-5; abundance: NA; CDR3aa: CASSLGDIEETQYF
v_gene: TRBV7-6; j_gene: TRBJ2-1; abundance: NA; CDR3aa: CASSLRGLAGDNEQFF
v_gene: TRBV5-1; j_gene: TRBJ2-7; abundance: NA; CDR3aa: CASSPERTDYEQYF
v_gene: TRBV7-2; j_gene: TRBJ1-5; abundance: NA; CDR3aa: CASSRTDGQPQHF
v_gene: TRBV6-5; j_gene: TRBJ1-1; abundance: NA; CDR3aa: CASRGTGVTEAFF
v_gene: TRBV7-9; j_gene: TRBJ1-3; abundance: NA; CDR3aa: CASSLGSGVDTIYF